The 2 T cell receptor beta chains given below trace back to one sample, sequenced in a study of cytomegalovirus exposure and HLA in healthy donors. The study ran its PCR with 60 Vbeta and 13 Jbeta primers. The method was immunoSEQ multiplex PCR; TCRdb's version includes in-frame clones alone and lacks a portion of them. The sample records about 210,000 clones, 65% to 85% being singletons. The sequencing sample was made of PBMCs. The receptors were sampled from a man aged 35 to 55 in good health and CMV-seropositive.

The chain has TRBV7-3 and TRBJ1-2, with 9 bases aligning to TRBD1. The junction had 2 bases not matched to a gene; V was cut back by 5 bases and J by 4 bases. Germline lookup yields CDR1 SGHTA and CDR2 FQGTGA. This CDR3 spans 13 amino acids. CDR3 in amino acids: CASSAGQGYGYTF. CDR3 DNA: TGTGCCAGCAGCGCGGGACAGGGCTATGGCTACACCTTC.

V usage is TRBV11-3 and J usage is TRBJ2-2, with D tentatively TRBD2 (5 bases). V lost 8 bases, J lost 8 bases, and 15 bases lay in between. Germline CDR1 reads SGHNT; CDR2 reads YENEEA. The CDR3 has 13 residues. CDR3 in amino acids: CASAAIGSGELFF. CDR3 bases: TGTGCCAGCGCGGCAATAGGGAGTGGGGAGCTGTTTTTT. The entire variable domain, with the rest obtained from reference TRBV11-3 and TRBJ2-2, is as follows: EAGVVQSPRYKIIEKKQPVAFWCNPISGHNTLYWYLQNLGQGPELLIRYENEEAVDDSQLPKDRFSAERLKGVDSTLKIQPAELGDSAVYLCASAAIGSGELFFGEGSRLTVL.